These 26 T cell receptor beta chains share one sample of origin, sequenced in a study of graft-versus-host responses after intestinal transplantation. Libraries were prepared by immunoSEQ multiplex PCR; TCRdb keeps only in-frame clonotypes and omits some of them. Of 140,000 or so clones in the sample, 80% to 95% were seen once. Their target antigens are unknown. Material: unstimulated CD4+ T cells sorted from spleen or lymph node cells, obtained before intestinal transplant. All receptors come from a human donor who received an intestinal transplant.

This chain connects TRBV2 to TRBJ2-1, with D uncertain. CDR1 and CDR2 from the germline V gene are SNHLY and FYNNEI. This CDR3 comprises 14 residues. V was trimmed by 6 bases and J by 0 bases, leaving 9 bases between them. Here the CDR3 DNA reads TGTGCCAGCAGAGTAGAAGGCTCCTACAATGAGCAGTTCTTC. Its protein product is CASRVEGSYNEQFF.

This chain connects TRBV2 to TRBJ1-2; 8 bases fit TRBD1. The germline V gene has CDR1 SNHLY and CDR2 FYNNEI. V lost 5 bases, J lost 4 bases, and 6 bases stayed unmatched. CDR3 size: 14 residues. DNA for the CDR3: TGTGCCAGCAGTCTGGACAGGGTGACCTATGGCTACACCTTC. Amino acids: CASSLDRVTYGYTF.

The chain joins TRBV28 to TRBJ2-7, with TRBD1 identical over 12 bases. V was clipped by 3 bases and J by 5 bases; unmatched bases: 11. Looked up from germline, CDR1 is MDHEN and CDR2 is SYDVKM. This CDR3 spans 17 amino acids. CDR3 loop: CASSFHQPGQGAHEQYF. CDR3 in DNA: TGTGCCAGCAGTTTCCATCAACCGGGACAGGGGGCGCACGAGCAGTACTTC.

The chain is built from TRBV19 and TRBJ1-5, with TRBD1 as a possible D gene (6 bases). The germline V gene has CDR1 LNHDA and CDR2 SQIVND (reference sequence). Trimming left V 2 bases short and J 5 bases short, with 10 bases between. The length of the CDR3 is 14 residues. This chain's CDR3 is CASSIWAGDQPQHF. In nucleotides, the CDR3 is TGTGCCAGTAGTATATGGGCAGGGGATCAGCCCCAGCATTTT.

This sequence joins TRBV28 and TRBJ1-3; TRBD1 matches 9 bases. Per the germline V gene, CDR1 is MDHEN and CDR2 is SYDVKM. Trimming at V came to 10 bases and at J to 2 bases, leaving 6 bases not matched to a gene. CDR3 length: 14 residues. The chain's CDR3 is CAITRQGAGNTIYF. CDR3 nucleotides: TGTGCCATCACCAGACAGGGGGCTGGAAACACCATATATTTT.

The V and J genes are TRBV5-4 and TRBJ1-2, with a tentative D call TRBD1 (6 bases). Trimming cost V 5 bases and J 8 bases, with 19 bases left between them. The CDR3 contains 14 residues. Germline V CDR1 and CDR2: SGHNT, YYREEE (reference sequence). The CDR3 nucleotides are TGTGCCAGCAGGTTTGAGTCGGGGGGCCAGGGCTACACCTTC. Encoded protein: CASRFESGGQGYTF.

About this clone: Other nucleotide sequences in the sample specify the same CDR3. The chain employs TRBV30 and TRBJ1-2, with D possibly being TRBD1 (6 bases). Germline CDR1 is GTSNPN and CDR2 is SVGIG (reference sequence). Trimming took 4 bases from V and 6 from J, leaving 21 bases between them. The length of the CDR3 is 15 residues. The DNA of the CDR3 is TGTGCCTGGACTCGGGGGGGTGGGGGCAGGCATGGCTACACCTTC. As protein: CAWTRGGGGRHGYTF.

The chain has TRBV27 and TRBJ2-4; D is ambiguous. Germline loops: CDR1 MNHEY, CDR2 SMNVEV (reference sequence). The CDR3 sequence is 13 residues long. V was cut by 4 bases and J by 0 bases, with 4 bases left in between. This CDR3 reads CASSWTAKNIQYF. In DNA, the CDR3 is TGTGCCAGCAGTTGGACAGCCAAAAACATTCAGTACTTC.

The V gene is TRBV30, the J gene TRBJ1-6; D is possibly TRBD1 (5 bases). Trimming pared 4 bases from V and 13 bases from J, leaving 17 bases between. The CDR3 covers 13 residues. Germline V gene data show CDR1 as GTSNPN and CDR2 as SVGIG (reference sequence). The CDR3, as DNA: TGTGCCTGGACAGCGGGGGACTTAACGCCCCTCCACTTT. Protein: CAWTAGDLTPLHF.

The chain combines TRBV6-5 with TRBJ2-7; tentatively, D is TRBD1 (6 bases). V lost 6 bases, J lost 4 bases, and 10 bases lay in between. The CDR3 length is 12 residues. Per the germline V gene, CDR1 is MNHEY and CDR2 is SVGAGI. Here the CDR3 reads CASSRTVYEQYF. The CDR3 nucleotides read TGTGCCAGCAGCCGGACAGTATACGAGCAGTACTTC.

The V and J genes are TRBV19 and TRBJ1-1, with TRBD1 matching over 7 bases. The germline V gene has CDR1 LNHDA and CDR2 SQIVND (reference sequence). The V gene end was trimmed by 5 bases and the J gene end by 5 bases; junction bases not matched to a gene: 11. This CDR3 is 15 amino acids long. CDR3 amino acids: CASSGPGTVLTEAFF. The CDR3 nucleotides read TGTGCCAGTAGTGGTCCCGGGACAGTTTTAACTGAAGCTTTCTTT.

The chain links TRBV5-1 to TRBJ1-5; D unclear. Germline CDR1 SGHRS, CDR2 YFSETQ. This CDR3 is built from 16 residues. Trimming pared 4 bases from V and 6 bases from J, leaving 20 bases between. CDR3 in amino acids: CASSPGERSAGQPQHF. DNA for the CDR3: TGCGCCAGCAGCCCCGGCGAGAGATCGGCTGGTCAGCCCCAGCATTTT.

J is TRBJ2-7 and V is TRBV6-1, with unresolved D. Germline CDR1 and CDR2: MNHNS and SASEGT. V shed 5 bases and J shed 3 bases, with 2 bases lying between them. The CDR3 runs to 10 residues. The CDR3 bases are TGTGCCAGCAGTCGCTACGAGCAGTACTTC. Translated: CASSRYEQYF.

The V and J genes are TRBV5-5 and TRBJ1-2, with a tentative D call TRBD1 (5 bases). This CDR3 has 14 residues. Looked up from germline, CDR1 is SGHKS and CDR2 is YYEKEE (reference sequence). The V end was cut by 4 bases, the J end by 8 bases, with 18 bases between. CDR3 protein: CASSPDTLRRGYTF. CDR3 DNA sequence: TGTGCCAGCAGCCCGGACACCCTTCGAAGAGGCTACACCTTC.

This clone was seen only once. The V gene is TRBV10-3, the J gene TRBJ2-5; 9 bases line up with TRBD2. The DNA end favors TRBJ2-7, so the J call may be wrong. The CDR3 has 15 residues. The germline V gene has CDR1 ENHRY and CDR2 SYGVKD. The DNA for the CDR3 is TGTGCCATCAGTGAGCCGGCGGGAGGGTCCTACGAGCAGTACTTC. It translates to CAISEPAGGSYEQYF.

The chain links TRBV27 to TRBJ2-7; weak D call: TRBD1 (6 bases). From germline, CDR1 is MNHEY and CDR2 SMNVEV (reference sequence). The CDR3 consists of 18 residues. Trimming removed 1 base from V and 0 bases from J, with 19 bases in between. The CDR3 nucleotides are TGTGCCAGCAGTTTATTTGGGAGACAGGCGACTCTCTCCTACGAGCAGTACTTC. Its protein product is CASSLFGRQATLSYEQYF.

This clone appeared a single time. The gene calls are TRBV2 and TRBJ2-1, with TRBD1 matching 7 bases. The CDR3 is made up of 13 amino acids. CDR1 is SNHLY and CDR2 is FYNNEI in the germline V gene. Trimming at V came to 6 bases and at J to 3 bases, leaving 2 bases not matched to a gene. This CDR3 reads CASSPGGYNEQFF. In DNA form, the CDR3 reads TGTGCCAGCAGCCCAGGGGGCTACAATGAGCAGTTCTTC.

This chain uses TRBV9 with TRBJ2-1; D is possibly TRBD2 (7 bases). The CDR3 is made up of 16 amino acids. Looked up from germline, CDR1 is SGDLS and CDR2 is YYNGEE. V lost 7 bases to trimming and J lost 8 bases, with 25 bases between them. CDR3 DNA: TGTGCCAGCGGCCCGTTCCCGGGACTAAGGGGGGATGAGCAGTTCTTC. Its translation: CASGPFPGLRGDEQFF.

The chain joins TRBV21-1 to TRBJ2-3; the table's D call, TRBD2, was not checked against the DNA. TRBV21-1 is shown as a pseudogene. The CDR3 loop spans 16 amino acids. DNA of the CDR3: TGTGCCAGCAGCAAAACCGAGCTGTTGAGGGTAGATACGCAGTATTTT. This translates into CASSKTELLRVDTQYF.

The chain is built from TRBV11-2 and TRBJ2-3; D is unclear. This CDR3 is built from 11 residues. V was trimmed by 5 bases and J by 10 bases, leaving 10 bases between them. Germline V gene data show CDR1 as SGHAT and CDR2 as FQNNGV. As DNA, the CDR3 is TGTGCCAGCAGCATAACAAGGCCGCAGTATTTT. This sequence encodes CASSITRPQYF.

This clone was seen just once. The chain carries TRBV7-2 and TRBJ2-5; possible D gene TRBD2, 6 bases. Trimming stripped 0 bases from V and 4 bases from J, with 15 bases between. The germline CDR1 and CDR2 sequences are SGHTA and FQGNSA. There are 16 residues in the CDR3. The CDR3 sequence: CASSLAFGRRGETQYF. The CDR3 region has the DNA TGTGCCAGCAGCTTAGCGTTCGGCAGGAGGGGAGAGACCCAGTACTTC.

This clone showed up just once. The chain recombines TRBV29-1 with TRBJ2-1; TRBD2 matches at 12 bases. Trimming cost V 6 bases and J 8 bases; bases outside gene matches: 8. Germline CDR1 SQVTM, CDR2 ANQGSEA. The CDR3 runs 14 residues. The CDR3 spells CSVETSGSGDEQFF. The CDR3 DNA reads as TGCAGCGTGGAGACTAGCGGGAGTGGAGATGAGCAGTTCTTC.

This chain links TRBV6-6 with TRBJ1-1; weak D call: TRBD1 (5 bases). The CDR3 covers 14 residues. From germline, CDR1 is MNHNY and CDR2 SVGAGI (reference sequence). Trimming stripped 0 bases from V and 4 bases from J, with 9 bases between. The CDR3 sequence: CASSYSSGGTEAFF. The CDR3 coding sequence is TGTGCCAGCAGTTACTCTTCGGGGGGCACTGAAGCTTTCTTT.

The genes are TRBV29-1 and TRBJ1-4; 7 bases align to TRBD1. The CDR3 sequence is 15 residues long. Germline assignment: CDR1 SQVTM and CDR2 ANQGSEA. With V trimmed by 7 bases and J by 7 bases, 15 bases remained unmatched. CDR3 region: CSALEGGTAVEKLFF. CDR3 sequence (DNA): TGCAGCGCCCTTGAGGGGGGGACAGCGGTTGAAAAACTGTTTTTT.

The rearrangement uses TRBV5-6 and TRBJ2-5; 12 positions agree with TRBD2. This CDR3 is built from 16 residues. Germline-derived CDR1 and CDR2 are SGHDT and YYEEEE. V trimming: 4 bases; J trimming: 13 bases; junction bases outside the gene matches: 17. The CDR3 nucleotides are TGTGCCAGCAGCCTGGGACTAGCGGGCTACAGGCAAATGCCGTACTTC. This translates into CASSLGLAGYRQMPYF.

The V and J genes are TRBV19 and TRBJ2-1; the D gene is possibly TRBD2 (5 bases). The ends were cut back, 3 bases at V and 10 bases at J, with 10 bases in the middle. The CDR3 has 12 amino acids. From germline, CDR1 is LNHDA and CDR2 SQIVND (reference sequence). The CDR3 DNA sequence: TGTGCCAGTAGTATTCTCTGGGAGGAGCAGTTCTTC. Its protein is CASSILWEEQFF.